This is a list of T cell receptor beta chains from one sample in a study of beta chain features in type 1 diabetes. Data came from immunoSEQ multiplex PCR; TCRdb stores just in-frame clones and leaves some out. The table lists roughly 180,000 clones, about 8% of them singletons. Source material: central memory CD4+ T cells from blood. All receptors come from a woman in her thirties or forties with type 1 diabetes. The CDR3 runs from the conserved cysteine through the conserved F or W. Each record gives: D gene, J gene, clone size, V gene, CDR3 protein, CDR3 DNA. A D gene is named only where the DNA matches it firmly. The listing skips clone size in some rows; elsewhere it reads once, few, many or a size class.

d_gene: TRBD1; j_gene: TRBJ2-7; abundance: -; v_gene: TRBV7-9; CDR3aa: CASSFETGGNEQYF; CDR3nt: TGTGCCAGCAGCTTCGAGACAGGGGGCAACGAGCAGTACTTC
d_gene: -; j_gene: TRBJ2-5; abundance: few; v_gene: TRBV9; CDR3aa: CASSIDRQETQYF; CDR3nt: TGTGCCAGCAGCATTGACAGACAAGAGACCCAGTACTTC
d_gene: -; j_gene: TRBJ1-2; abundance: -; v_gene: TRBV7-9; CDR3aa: CASSRVGEGSYGYTF; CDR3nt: TGTGCCAGCAGTCGCGTAGGGGAAGGAAGCTATGGCTACACCTTC
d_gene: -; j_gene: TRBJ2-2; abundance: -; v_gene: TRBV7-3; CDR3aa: CASSPQGTTGELFF; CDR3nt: TGTGCCAGCAGCCCCCAGGGAACCACCGGGGAGCTGTTTTTT
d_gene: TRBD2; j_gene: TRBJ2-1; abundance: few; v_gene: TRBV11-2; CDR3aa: CASSLTSGAYNEQFF; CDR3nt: TGTGCCAGCAGCTTGACTAGCGGGGCCTACAATGAGCAGTTCTTC
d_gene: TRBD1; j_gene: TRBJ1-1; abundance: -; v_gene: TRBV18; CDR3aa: CASSPGQANTEAFF; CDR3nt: TGTGCCAGCTCTCCCGGACAGGCGAACACTGAAGCTTTCTTT
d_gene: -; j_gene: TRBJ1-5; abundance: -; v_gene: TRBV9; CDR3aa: CASSVSPGGFEPQHF; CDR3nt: TGTGCCAGCAGCGTGTCCCCGGGCGGGTTTGAGCCCCAGCATTTT
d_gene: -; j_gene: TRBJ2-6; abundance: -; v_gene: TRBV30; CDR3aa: CAWSVLRTLSSGANVLTF; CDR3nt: TGTGCCTGGAGTGTACTGAGGACATTGAGCTCTGGGGCCAACGTCCTGACTTTC
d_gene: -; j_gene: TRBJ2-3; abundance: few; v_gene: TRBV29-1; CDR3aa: CSVVPGERGTDTQYF; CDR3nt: TGCAGCGTTGTCCCAGGGGAGAGGGGCACAGATACGCAGTATTTT
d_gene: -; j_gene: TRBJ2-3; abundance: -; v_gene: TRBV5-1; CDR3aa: CASSLGVLESDTQYF; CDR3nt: TGCGCCAGCAGCTTGGGGGTTCTAGAGTCAGATACGCAGTATTTT
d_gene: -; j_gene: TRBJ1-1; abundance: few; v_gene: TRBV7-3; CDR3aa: CASSLQRNTEAFF; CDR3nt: TGTGCCAGCAGCCTACAGAGGAACACTGAAGCTTTCTTT
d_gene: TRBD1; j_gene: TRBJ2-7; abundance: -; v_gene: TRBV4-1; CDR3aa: CASSQDFTTGGRYEQYF; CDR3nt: TGCGCCAGCAGCCAAGATTTTACGACAGGGGGCAGGTACGAGCAGTACTTC
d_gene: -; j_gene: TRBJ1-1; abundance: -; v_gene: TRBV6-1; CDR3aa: CASANMNTEAFF; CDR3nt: TGTGCCAGCGCCAACATGAACACTGAAGCTTTCTTT
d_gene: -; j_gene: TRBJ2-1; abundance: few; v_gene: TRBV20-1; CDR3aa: CSAEEHNEQFF; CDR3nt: TGCAGTGCAGAAGAGCACAATGAGCAGTTCTTC
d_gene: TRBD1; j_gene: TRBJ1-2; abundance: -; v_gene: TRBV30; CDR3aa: CAGGTGMSGYTF; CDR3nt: TGTGCCGGTGGGACAGGGATGAGTGGCTACACCTTC
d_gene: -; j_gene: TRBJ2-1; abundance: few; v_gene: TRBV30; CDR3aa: CAWSGAGEQFF; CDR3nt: TGTGCCTGGAGTGGGGCGGGGGAGCAGTTCTTC